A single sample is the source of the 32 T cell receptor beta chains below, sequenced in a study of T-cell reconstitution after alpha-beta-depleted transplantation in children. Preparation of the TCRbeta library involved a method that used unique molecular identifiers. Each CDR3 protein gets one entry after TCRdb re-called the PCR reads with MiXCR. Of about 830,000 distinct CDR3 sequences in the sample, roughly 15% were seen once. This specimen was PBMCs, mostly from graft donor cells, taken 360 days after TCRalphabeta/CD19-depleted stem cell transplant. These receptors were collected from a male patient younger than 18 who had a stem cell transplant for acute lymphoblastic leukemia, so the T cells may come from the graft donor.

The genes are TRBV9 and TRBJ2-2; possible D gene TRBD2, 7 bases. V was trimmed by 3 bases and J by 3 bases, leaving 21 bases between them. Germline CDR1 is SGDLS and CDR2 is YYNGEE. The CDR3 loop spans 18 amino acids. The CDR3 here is CASSEGKMAGAYTGELFF. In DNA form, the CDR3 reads TGTGCCAGCAGCGAGGGAAAAATGGCGGGGGCCTACACCGGGGAGCTGTTTTTT.

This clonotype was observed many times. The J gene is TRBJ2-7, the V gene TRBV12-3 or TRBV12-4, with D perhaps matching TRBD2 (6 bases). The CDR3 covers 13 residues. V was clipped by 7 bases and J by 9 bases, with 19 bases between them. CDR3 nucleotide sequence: TGTGCCAGCAACATCAATGGAGGGATCAGGCAGTACTTC. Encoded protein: CASNINGGIRQYF.

CDR3 bases: TGCGCCAGCAGTATACGTCGTAGCGGTTACAATGAGCAGTTCTTC. It yields the protein CASSIRRSGYNEQFF. V and J are TRBV10-1 and TRBJ2-1; TRBD2 is a possible D gene (6 bases). Trimming left V 5 bases short and J 4 bases short, with 15 bases between. This CDR3 spans 15 amino acids. In germline, CDR1 is WNHNN, CDR2 SYGVQD (reference sequence).

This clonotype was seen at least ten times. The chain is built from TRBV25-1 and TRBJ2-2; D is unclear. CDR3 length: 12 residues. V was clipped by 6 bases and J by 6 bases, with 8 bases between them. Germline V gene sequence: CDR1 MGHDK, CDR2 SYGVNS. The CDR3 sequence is CASSRLSGELFF. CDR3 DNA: TGTGCCAGCAGCCGTTTGTCCGGGGAGCTGTTTTTT.

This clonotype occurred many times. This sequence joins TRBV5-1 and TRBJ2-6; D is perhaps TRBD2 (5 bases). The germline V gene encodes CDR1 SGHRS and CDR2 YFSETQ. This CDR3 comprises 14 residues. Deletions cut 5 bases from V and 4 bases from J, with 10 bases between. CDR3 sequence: CASRREYGANVLTF. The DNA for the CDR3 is TGCGCCAGCAGGAGGGAGTACGGGGCCAACGTCCTGACTTTC.

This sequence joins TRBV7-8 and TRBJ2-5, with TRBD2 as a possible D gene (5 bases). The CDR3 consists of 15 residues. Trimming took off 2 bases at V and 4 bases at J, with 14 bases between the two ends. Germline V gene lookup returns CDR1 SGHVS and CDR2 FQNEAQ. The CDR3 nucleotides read TGTGCCAGCAGCTTAAAGCGGCAGTCTCGAGAGACCCAGTACTTC. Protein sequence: CASSLKRQSRETQYF.

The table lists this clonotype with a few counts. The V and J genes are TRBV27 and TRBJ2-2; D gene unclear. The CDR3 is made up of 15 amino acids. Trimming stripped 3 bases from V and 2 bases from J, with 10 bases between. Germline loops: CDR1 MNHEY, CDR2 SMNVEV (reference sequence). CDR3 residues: CASSFKAGNTGELFF. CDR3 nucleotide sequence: TGTGCCAGCAGTTTTAAGGCAGGAAACACCGGGGAGCTGTTTTTT.

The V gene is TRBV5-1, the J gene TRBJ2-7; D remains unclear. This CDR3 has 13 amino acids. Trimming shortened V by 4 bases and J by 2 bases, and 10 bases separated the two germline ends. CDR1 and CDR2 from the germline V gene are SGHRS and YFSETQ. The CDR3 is CASSPLTPYEQYF. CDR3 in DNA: TGCGCCAGCAGCCCACTAACCCCCTACGAGCAGTACTTC.

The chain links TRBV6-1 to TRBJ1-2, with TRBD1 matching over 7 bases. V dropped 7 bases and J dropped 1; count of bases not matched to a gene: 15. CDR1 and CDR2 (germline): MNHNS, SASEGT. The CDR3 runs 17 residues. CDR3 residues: CASTLQRGRGYNYGYTF. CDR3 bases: TGTGCCAGCACCCTCCAGCGGGGCAGGGGGTATAACTATGGCTACACCTTC.

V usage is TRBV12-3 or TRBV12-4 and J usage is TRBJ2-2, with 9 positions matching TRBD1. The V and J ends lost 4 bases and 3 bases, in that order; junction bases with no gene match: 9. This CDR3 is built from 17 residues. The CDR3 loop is CASSSLPGQGDTGELFF. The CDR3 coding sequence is TGTGCCAGCAGTTCCTTACCGGGACAGGGCGACACCGGGGAGCTGTTTTTT.

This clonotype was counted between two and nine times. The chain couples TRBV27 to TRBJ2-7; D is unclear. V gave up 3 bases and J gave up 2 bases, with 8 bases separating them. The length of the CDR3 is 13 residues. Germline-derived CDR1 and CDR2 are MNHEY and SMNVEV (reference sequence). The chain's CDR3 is CASSFNAAYEQYF. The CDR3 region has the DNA TGTGCCAGCAGTTTTAATGCTGCCTACGAGCAGTACTTC.

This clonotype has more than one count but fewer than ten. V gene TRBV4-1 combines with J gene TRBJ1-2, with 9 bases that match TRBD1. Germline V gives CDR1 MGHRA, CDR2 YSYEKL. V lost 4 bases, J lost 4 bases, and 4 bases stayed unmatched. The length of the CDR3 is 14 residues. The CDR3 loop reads CASSPRTGVYGYTF. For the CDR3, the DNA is TGCGCCAGCAGCCCCCGGACAGGGGTCTATGGCTACACCTTC.

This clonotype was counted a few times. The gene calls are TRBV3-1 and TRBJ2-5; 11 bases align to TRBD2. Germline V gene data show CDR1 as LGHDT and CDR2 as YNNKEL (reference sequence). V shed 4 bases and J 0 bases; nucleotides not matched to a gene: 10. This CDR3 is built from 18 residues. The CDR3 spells CASSPPSPGLADQETQYF. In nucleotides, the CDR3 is TGTGCCAGCAGCCCCCCATCTCCGGGACTAGCGGACCAAGAGACCCAGTACTTC.

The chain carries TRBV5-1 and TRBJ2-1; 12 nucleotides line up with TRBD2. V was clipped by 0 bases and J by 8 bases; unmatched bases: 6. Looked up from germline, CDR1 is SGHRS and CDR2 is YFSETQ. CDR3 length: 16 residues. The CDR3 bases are TGCGCCAGCAGCTTGGTGACTAGCGGGAGTTTATATGAGCAGTTCTTC. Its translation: CASSLVTSGSLYEQFF. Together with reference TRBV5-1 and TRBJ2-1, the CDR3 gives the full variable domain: KAGVTQTPRYLIKTRGQQVTLSCSPISGHRSVSWYQQTPGQGLQFLFEYFSETQRNKGNFPGRFSGRQFSNSRSEMNVSTLELGDSALYLCASSLVTSGSLYEQFFGPGTRLTVL.

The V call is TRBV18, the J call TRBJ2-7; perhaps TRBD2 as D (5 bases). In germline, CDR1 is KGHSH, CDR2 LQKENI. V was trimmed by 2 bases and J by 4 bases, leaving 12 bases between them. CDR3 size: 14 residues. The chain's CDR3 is CASSPGRKIYEQYF. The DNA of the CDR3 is TGTGCCAGCTCACCAGGGAGAAAGATATACGAGCAGTACTTC.

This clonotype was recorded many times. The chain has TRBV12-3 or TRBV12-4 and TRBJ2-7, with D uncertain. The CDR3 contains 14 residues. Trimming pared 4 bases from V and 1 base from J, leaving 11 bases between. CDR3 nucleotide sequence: TGTGCCAGCAGTTCTACAAGAAAGTCCTACGAGCAGTACTTC. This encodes CASSSTRKSYEQYF.

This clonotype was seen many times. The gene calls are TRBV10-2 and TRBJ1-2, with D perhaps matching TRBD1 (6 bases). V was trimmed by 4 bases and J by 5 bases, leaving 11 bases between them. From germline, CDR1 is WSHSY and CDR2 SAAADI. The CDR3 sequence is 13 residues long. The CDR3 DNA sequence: TGCGCCAGCAGTGCAGGGGTTAGTTATGGCTACACCTTC. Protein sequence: CASSAGVSYGYTF.

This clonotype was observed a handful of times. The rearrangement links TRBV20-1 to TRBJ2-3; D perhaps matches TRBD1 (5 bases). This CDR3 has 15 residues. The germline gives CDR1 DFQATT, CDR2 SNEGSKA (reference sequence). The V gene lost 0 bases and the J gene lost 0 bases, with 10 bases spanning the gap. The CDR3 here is CSARDDPGSTDTQYF. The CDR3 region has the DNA TGCAGTGCTAGAGATGATCCAGGGAGCACAGATACGCAGTATTTT.

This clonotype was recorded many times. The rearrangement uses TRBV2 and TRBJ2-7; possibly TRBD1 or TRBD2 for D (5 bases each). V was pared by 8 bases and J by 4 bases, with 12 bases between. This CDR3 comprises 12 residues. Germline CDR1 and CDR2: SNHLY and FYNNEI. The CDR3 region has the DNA TGTGCCAGCCGGGACCCTGGGTACGAGCAGTACTTC. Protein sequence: CASRDPGYEQYF.

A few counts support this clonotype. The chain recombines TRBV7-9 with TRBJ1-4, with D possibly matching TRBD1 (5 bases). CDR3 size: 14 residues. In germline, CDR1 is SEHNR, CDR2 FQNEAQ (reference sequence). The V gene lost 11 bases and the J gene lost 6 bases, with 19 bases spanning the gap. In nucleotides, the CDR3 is TGTGCCGTGCCAAACCGGGGCCCCGATGAAAAACTGTTTTTT. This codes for CAVPNRGPDEKLFF.

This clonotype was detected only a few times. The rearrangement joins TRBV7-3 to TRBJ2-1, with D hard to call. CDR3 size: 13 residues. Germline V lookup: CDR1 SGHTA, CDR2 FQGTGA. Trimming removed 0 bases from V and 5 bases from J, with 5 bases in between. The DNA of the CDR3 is TGTGCCAGCAGCTTAACTAGGCACAATGAGCAGTTCTTC. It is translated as CASSLTRHNEQFF.

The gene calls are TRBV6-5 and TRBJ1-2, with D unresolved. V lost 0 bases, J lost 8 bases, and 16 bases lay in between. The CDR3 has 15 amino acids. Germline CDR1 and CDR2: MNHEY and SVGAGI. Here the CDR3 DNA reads TGTGCCAGCAGTTACTCCTTGTGGGAGACGGGAGGCTACACCTTC. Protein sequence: CASSYSLWETGGYTF.

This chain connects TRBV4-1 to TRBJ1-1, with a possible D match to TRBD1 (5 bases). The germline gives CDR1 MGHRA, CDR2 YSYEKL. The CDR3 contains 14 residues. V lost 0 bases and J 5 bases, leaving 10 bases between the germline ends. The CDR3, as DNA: TGCGCCAGCAGCCAAGATCGGGCAGGGACTGAAGCTTTCTTT. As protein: CASSQDRAGTEAFF.

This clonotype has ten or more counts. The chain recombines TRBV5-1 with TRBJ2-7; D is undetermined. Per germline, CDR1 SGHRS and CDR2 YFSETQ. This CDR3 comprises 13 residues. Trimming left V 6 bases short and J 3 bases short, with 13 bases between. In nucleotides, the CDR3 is TGCGCCAGCATGCAGTCTCCTCTCTACGAGCAGTACTTC. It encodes CASMQSPLYEQYF. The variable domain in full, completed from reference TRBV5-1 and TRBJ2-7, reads KAGVTQTPRYLIKTRGQQVTLSCSPISGHRSVSWYQQTPGQGLQFLFEYFSETQRNKGNFPGRFSGRQFSNSRSEMNVSTLELGDSALYLCASMQSPLYEQYFGPGTRLTVT.

DNA of the CDR3: TGTGCCAGCAACCCGGCATCTGAGGACACAGATACGCAGTATTTT. It yields the protein CASNPASEDTDTQYF. The chain joins TRBV12-3 or TRBV12-4 to TRBJ2-3; D unresolved. The CDR3 consists of 15 residues. With 7 bases removed from V and 2 bases from J, the gap between germline ends came to 16 bases.

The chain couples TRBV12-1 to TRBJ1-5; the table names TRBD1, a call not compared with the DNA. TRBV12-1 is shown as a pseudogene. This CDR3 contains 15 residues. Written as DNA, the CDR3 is TGTGCCACCAGCCAAGATTCGGGGGGCCATCAGCCCCAGCATTTT. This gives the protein CATSQDSGGHQPQHF.

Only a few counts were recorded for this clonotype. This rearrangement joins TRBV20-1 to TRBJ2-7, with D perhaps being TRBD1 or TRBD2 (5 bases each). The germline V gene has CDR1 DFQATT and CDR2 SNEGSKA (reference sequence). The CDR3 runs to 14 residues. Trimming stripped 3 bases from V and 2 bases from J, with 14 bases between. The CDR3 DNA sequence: TGCAGTGCTAGGGACTCGGGGCAGGCCTACGAGCAGTACTTC. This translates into CSARDSGQAYEQYF.

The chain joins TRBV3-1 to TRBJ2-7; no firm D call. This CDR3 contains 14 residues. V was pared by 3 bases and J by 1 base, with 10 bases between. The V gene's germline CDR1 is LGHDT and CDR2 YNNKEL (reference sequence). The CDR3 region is CASSHEWRSYEQYF. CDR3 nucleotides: TGTGCCAGCAGCCATGAATGGCGGTCCTACGAGCAGTACTTC.

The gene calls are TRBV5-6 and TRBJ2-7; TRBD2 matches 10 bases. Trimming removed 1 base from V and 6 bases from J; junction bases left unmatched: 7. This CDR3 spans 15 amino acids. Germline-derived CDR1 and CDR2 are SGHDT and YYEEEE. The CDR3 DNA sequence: TGTGCCAGCAGCTTGTTGCTAGCGGGAGCTCGCGAGCAGTACTTC. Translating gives CASSLLLAGAREQYF.

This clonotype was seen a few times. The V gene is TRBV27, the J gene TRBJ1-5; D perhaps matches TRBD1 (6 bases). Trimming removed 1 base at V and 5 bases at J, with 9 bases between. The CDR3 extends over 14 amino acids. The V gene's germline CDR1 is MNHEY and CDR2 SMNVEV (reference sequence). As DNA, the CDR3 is TGTGCCAGCAGTTTATGGGGGGGCCATCAGCCCCAGCATTTT. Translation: CASSLWGGHQPQHF.

The CDR3 bases are TGTGCCAGCACCCCAGGACCCAGCTCCTACAATGAGCAGTTCTTC. Translation: CASTPGPSSYNEQFF. The chain recombines TRBV7-9 with TRBJ2-1; D unclear. Germline CDR1 and CDR2: SEHNR and FQNEAQ (reference sequence). V lost 7 bases and J 0 bases, leaving 13 bases between the germline ends. The CDR3 is 15 amino acids.

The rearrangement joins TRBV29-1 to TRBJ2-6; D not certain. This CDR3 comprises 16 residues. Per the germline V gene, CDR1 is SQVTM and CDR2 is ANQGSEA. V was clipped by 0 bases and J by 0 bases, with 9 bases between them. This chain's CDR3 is CSVEDVVHSGANVLTF. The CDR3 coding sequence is TGCAGCGTTGAAGATGTAGTACACTCTGGGGCCAACGTCCTGACTTTC.